A single sample is the source of the 20 T cell receptor beta chains below, sequenced in a study of blood T cell repertoires in COVID-19. Profiling relied on immunoSEQ multiplex PCR, and the TCRdb table lists in-frame clones only, not all of them. The table lists approximately 170,000 clones, approximately 80% of them singletons. Source material: peripheral blood. These receptors were collected from a human donor in a cohort sampled during active COVID-19.

The V gene is TRBV28, the J gene TRBJ1-2; weak D call: TRBD1 (5 bases). Trimming cost V 5 bases and J 6 bases, with 10 bases left between them. The CDR3 is 12 residues long. Per germline, CDR1 MDHEN and CDR2 SYDVKM. The CDR3 DNA follows: TGTGCCAGCAGTCCCAGGGCCCATGGCTACACCTTC. Translating it yields CASSPRAHGYTF.

This chain uses TRBV2 with TRBJ1-4; tentative D call: TRBD1 (5 bases). V lost 6 bases and J 4 bases, leaving 15 bases between the germline ends. The CDR3 has 15 amino acids. Germline loops: CDR1 SNHLY, CDR2 FYNNEI. The CDR3 DNA reads TGTGCCAGCAGATACGGGGCGGGGGTTAATGAAAAACTGTTTTTT. Amino acids: CASRYGAGVNEKLFF.

The chain couples TRBV4-3 to TRBJ2-3; TRBD2 is a possible D gene (6 bases). The CDR3 runs 17 residues. Germline lookup yields CDR1 LGHNA and CDR2 YSLEER. Trimming stripped 0 bases from V and 4 bases from J, with 17 bases between. CDR3 region: CASSQDPAGITSDTQYF. The CDR3 DNA follows: TGCGCCAGCAGCCAAGATCCGGCGGGAATAACCTCAGATACGCAGTATTTT.

This clone came up once. This sequence joins TRBV24-1 and TRBJ2-1; possibly TRBD2 for D (7 bases). The V gene's germline CDR1 is KGHDR and CDR2 SFDVKD. Trimming cost V 9 bases and J 9 bases, with 20 bases left between them. This CDR3 region has 14 residues. CDR3 DNA: TGTGCCACCTCTCAGGGAGGGGGAAGGACTGAGCAGTTCTTC. As protein: CATSQGGGRTEQFF.

In this sample, this clone turned up a few times. The chain couples TRBV13 to TRBJ2-1, with 9 bases fitting TRBD2. The CDR3 covers 17 residues. Germline assignment: CDR1 PRHDT and CDR2 FYEKMQ (reference sequence). The V segment lost 1 base and the J segment 8 bases; nucleotides outside the gene matches: 12. The CDR3 DNA reads TGTGCCAGCAGCTTAGAGGCTCTGCGGGGGGGCAGCGATGAGCAGTTCTTC. Its translation is CASSLEALRGGSDEQFF.

This clone was observed once. The chain combines TRBV6-1 with TRBJ2-1; 11 bases are shared with TRBD1. Germline loops: CDR1 MNHNS, CDR2 SASEGT. CDR3 length: 14 residues. J was trimmed by 8 bases and V by 2 bases; bases with no gene match: 2. CDR3 protein: CASSERGQGDEQFF. The CDR3 DNA is TGTGCCAGCAGTGAACGGGGACAGGGGGATGAGCAGTTCTTC.

The chain employs TRBV7-2 and TRBJ2-7; D is uncertain. V lost 6 bases and J 3 bases, leaving 6 bases between the germline ends. Germline CDR1 and CDR2: SGHTA and FQGNSA. The CDR3 has 11 amino acids. In DNA, the CDR3 is TGTGCCAGCAGTCAGATCTACGAGCAGTACTTC. This gives the protein CASSQIYEQYF.

The chain couples TRBV2 to TRBJ1-2; possible D gene TRBD1, 6 bases. CDR1 and CDR2 (germline): SNHLY, FYNNEI. The CDR3 totals 12 residues. The V gene lost 4 bases and the J gene lost 12 bases, with 15 bases spanning the gap. In nucleotides, the CDR3 is TGTGCCAGCAGTGGGGCAGGGGCAGAAAACACCTTC. It encodes CASSGAGAENTF.

This clone was found once. Germline is not matched at one junction end, which may reflect a read error. The chain joins TRBV28 to TRBJ1-6; tentatively, D is TRBD1 (5 bases). This CDR3 comprises 12 residues. From germline, CDR1 is MDHEN and CDR2 SYDVKM. CDR3 DNA sequence: TGTGCCAGCAGTTTAGATGGGACGCGGGGTTTCTTT. It codes for CASSLDGTRGFF.

The V and J genes are TRBV6-6 and TRBJ2-3, with 9 bases identical to TRBD1. The germline CDR1 and CDR2 sequences are MNHNY and SVGAGI (reference sequence). The J segment lost 5 bases and the V segment lost 6 bases, leaving 9 bases of the junction unmatched. The CDR3 runs to 15 residues. In DNA form, the CDR3 reads TGTGCCAGCAGCAGAAGGGGACAGGGCGTAGATACGCAGTATTTT. Residues: CASSRRGQGVDTQYF.

This chain joins TRBV3-1 (or the pseudogene TRBV3-2) and TRBJ2-1; 8 nucleotides align to TRBD2. V trimming: 5 bases; J trimming: 8 bases; junction bases outside the gene matches: 8. Germline-derived CDR1 and CDR2 are LGHDT and YNNKEL (reference sequence). This CDR3 has 14 amino acids. Here the CDR3 DNA reads TGTGCCAGCAGCTATAATAGCGGGACGGATGAGCAGTTCTTC. Encoded protein: CASSYNSGTDEQFF.

The chain recombines TRBV28 with TRBJ2-2, with D possibly matching TRBD2 (6 bases). The CDR3 totals 12 residues. V lost 5 bases and J 6 bases, leaving 7 bases between the germline ends. Germline V gene sequence: CDR1 MDHEN, CDR2 SYDVKM. The CDR3 nucleotides read TGTGCCAGCAGTCGGAGGGCCGGGGAGCTGTTTTTT. Its protein product is CASSRRAGELFF.

V and J are TRBV7-9 and TRBJ1-1; D is uncertain. The CDR3 extends over 13 amino acids. CDR1 is SEHNR and CDR2 is FQNEAQ in the germline V gene (reference sequence). V was trimmed by 5 bases and J by 7 bases, leaving 14 bases between them. The CDR3 loop reads CASSPEGFNEAFF. CDR3 coding DNA: TGTGCCAGCAGCCCGGAGGGTTTCAATGAAGCTTTCTTT.

This clone was found once. The genes are TRBV5-6 and TRBJ1-4; maybe TRBD1 (6 bases). The CDR3 extends over 13 amino acids. Looked up from germline, CDR1 is SGHDT and CDR2 is YYEEEE. The V and J ends lost 0 bases and 10 bases respectively, with 10 bases between them. Here the CDR3 reads CASSLGATGKLFF. Written as DNA, the CDR3 is TGTGCCAGCAGCTTGGGGGCGACAGGAAAACTGTTTTTT.

This clone was seen a single time. The gene calls are TRBV9 and TRBJ1-5, with D unclear. V was pared by 4 bases and J by 2 bases, with 10 bases between. Germline V gene sequence: CDR1 SGDLS, CDR2 YYNGEE. The CDR3 length is 14 residues. DNA of the CDR3: TGTGCCAGCAGCCCAGACATCGGCAATCAGCCCCAGCATTTT. This translates into CASSPDIGNQPQHF.

This clone was seen more than once but under ten times. The rearrangement uses TRBV25-1 and TRBJ1-1, with TRBD1 identical over 7 bases. V lost 4 bases and J lost 1; bases outside the gene matches: 0. The V gene's germline CDR1 is MGHDK and CDR2 SYGVNS. This CDR3 is 13 amino acids long. The CDR3, as DNA: TGTGCCAGCAGTGGACAGGGGAACACTGAAGCTTTCTTT. Translating it yields CASSGQGNTEAFF.

This rearrangement joins TRBV3-1 (or the pseudogene TRBV3-2) to TRBJ2-1; 7 nucleotides match TRBD1. The CDR3 runs to 13 residues. Germline lookup yields CDR1 LGHDT and CDR2 YNNKEL (reference sequence). Trimming at V came to 0 bases and at J to 10 bases, leaving 3 bases not matched to a gene. CDR3: CASSQERGPEQFF. As DNA, the CDR3 is TGTGCCAGCAGCCAAGAAAGGGGGCCCGAGCAGTTCTTC.

This clone was picked up one time. The J gene is TRBJ2-5, the V gene TRBV5-4, with 8 bases aligning to TRBD1. Germline trimming cut 4 bases from V and 1 base from J; bases unmatched to any gene: 6. In germline, CDR1 is SGHNT, CDR2 YYREEE (reference sequence). The CDR3 is made up of 15 amino acids. The CDR3: CASSPSGGGQETQYF. CDR3 nucleotide sequence: TGTGCCAGCAGCCCCTCAGGGGGCGGCCAAGAGACCCAGTACTTC.

This chain connects TRBV5-1 to TRBJ1-1; no definite D call. V was trimmed by 4 bases and J by 2 bases, leaving 15 bases between them. Germline-derived CDR1 and CDR2 are SGHRS and YFSETQ. The CDR3 sequence is 15 residues long. The CDR3 here is CASSPREGSNTEAFF. Written as DNA, the CDR3 is TGCGCCAGCAGCCCCCGGGAAGGGAGTAACACTGAAGCTTTCTTT.

This chain links TRBV4-3 with TRBJ2-7; 11 bases are a match to TRBD2. The V gene end was trimmed by 2 bases and the J gene end by 4 bases; junction bases not matched to a gene: 22. The germline CDR1 and CDR2 sequences are LGHNA and YSLEER. The CDR3 length is 21 residues. CDR3 DNA sequence: TGCGCCAGCAGCCAATTACCTCTAAAGGCGGGGGAGGGACTAGCGGATTACGAGCAGTACTTC. Translated, it gives CASSQLPLKAGEGLADYEQYF.